This is a list of T cell receptor beta chains from one sample in a study of blood T cell repertoires in COVID-19. The protocol was immunoSEQ multiplex PCR, while the TCRdb copy is restricted to in-frame clones and leaves out a portion. The sample records about 210,000 clones, roughly four fifths being singletons. Source material: PBMCs or T cells enriched from blood (not recorded which). The receptors were sampled from a middle-aged man who had recovered from COVID-19. The CDR3 runs from the conserved cysteine through the conserved F or W. D genes are given only for firm matches. Where a row states a size, it is once, few, many or the class of an expanded clone; other rows omit it.

clone size: few; J gene: TRBJ1-1; D gene: -; V gene: TRBV24-1; CDR3 DNA: TGTGCCACCGGGGCGGCGGGGATTAACACTGAAGCTTTCTTT; CDR3 protein: CATGAAGINTEAFF
clone size: -; J gene: TRBJ1-1; D gene: -; V gene: TRBV7-8; CDR3 DNA: TGTGCCAGCAGCTTAGCCGGTCGGAGGAACACTGAAGCTTTCTTT; CDR3 protein: CASSLAGRRNTEAFF
clone size: few; J gene: TRBJ2-7; D gene: TRBD2; V gene: TRBV25-1; CDR3 DNA: TGTGCCAGCAGCCGGGAGGACTCCTACGAGCAGTACTTC; CDR3 protein: CASSREDSYEQYF
clone size: -; J gene: TRBJ1-2; D gene: -; V gene: TRBV20-1; CDR3 DNA: TGCAGTGCTAGAGATCTTCCTGGCTACACCTTC; CDR3 protein: CSARDLPGYTF
clone size: few; J gene: TRBJ2-3; D gene: -; V gene: TRBV11-2; CDR3 DNA: TGTGCCAGCAGCCTCCCTCGGTCCTTAGGCACAGATACGCAGTATTTT; CDR3 protein: CASSLPRSLGTDTQYF
clone size: -; J gene: TRBJ1-5; D gene: -; V gene: TRBV12-3/TRBV12-4; CDR3 DNA: TGTGCCAGCAGCTTCGTCTCGGGGCAGCCCCAGCATTTT; CDR3 protein: CASSFVSGQPQHF
clone size: few; J gene: TRBJ1-2; D gene: -; V gene: TRBV19; CDR3 DNA: TGTGCCAGCAGATCGGGGGGGGATAGCTACACCTTC; CDR3 protein: CASRSGGDSYTF
clone size: -; J gene: TRBJ2-3; D gene: TRBD2; V gene: TRBV7-3; CDR3 DNA: TGTGCCAGCAGCTTAGGCGGGAGTTATACGCAGTATTTT; CDR3 protein: CASSLGGSYTQYF
clone size: -; J gene: TRBJ1-2; D gene: TRBD1; V gene: TRBV6-5; CDR3 DNA: TGTGCCAGCAGTTACTCCGGACAGGCTCACTATGGCTACACCTTC; CDR3 protein: CASSYSGQAHYGYTF
clone size: -; J gene: TRBJ2-2; D gene: TRBD2; V gene: TRBV5-1; CDR3 DNA: TGCGCCAGCAGCTTGCTAGCGGGGAGGTTCACCGGGGAGCTGTTTTTT; CDR3 protein: CASSLLAGRFTGELFF
clone size: -; J gene: TRBJ2-1; D gene: TRBD2; V gene: TRBV27; CDR3 DNA: TGTGCCAGCAGTTCGTCGGGACTAGCGGGAGCCTACAATGAGCAGTTCTTC; CDR3 protein: CASSSSGLAGAYNEQFF
clone size: -; J gene: TRBJ2-1; D gene: -; V gene: TRBV30; CDR3 DNA: TGTGCCTGGAAAAGGGCGGGATCGAGCTCCTACAATGAGCAGTTCTTC; CDR3 protein: CAWKRAGSSSYNEQFF
clone size: -; J gene: TRBJ2-1; D gene: -; V gene: TRBV12-3/TRBV12-4; CDR3 DNA: TGTGCCAGCAAATTCGGGAGCGGGAATGAGCAGTTCTTC; CDR3 protein: CASKFGSGNEQFF
clone size: once; J gene: TRBJ1-6; D gene: TRBD1; V gene: TRBV7-9; CDR3 DNA: TGTGCCAGCAGCGACAGGGTATCCTCACCCCTCCACTTT; CDR3 protein: CASSDRVSSPLHF
clone size: once; J gene: TRBJ2-3; D gene: -; V gene: TRBV5-1; CDR3 DNA: TGCGCCAGCAGCCCGGAACAGCCCACAGATACGCAGTATTTT; CDR3 protein: CASSPEQPTDTQYF
clone size: -; J gene: TRBJ2-2; D gene: TRBD1; V gene: TRBV23-1; CDR3 DNA: TGCGCCAGCAGTCAATTTAGCTGGGACAGGGGGTACGCCGGGGAGCTGTTTTTT; CDR3 protein: CASSQFSWDRGYAGELFF
clone size: few; J gene: TRBJ2-1; D gene: -; V gene: TRBV12-5; CDR3 DNA: TGTGCTAGTGGCATCACCTTGGGCTATGAGCAGTTCTTC; CDR3 protein: CASGITLGYEQFF
clone size: -; J gene: TRBJ1-3; D gene: -; V gene: TRBV12-5; CDR3 DNA: TGTGCTAGTGGTTTGGGGACTGAAGGAAACACCATATATTTT; CDR3 protein: CASGLGTEGNTIYF
clone size: -; J gene: TRBJ2-3; D gene: TRBD2; V gene: TRBV4-1; CDR3 DNA: TGCGCCAGCAGCCCCTCCCTGCAGCGGGGGAGCACAGATACGCAGTATTTT; CDR3 protein: CASSPSLQRGSTDTQYF
clone size: -; J gene: TRBJ2-1; D gene: -; V gene: TRBV7-3; CDR3 DNA: TGTGCCAGCAGCTCCTTCGGGGGCTCCTACAATGAGCAGTTCTTC; CDR3 protein: CASSSFGGSYNEQFF
clone size: few; J gene: TRBJ2-7; D gene: -; V gene: TRBV5-5; CDR3 DNA: TGTGCCAGCAGCCGCCGAGGAGGTGGAGGGGAAGAGCAGTACTTC; CDR3 protein: CASSRRGGGGEEQYF
clone size: -; J gene: TRBJ1-2; D gene: TRBD1; V gene: TRBV6-2/TRBV6-3; CDR3 DNA: TGTGCCAGCAGCCGAATGACCGGGACAGTCTATGGCTACACCTTC; CDR3 protein: CASSRMTGTVYGYTF
clone size: few; J gene: TRBJ1-2; D gene: TRBD1; V gene: TRBV4-2; CDR3 DNA: TGTGCCAGCAGCCAACGGGACAGAGGGGACTATGGCTACACCTTC; CDR3 protein: CASSQRDRGDYGYTF
clone size: -; J gene: TRBJ2-2; D gene: -; V gene: TRBV3-1/TRBV3-2; CDR3 DNA: TGTGCCAGCAGCCAAGATAACGGCGGGGAGCTGTTTTTT; CDR3 protein: CASSQDNGGELFF
clone size: -; J gene: TRBJ1-2; D gene: -; V gene: TRBV27; CDR3 DNA: TGTGCCAGCAGTTTCCTCCCCAGGTCTAACTATGGCTACACCTTC; CDR3 protein: CASSFLPRSNYGYTF
clone size: -; J gene: TRBJ1-1; D gene: TRBD1; V gene: TRBV5-1; CDR3 DNA: TGCGCCAGCAGCTGGGGGGTGACAGGGTTGGGCACTGAAGCTTTCTTT; CDR3 protein: CASSWGVTGLGTEAFF
clone size: -; J gene: TRBJ1-2; D gene: -; V gene: TRBV9; CDR3 DNA: TGTGCCAGCAGCCAAACCCGGGGTGGCGGCTACACCTTC; CDR3 protein: CASSQTRGGGYTF
clone size: -; J gene: TRBJ1-6; D gene: -; V gene: TRBV18; CDR3 DNA: TGTGCCAGCTCACCATCAAGGGGGGGTGCACCCCTCCACTTT; CDR3 protein: CASSPSRGGAPLHF
clone size: -; J gene: TRBJ1-6; D gene: -; V gene: TRBV20-1; CDR3 DNA: TGCAGTGCTAGTAGGGGGAGCTCCTATAATTCACCCCTCCACTTT; CDR3 protein: CSASRGSSYNSPLHF
clone size: -; J gene: TRBJ2-7; D gene: TRBD1; V gene: TRBV5-4; CDR3 DNA: TGTGCCAGCAGCACGACAGGGTCCACCTACGAGCAGTACTTC; CDR3 protein: CASSTTGSTYEQYF
clone size: once; J gene: TRBJ2-1; D gene: TRBD2; V gene: TRBV24-1; CDR3 DNA: TGTGCCACCAGTGACCAGACTAGCGGGAGGGCCTACAATGAGCAGTTCTTC; CDR3 protein: CATSDQTSGRAYNEQFF
clone size: -; J gene: TRBJ1-3; D gene: TRBD1; V gene: TRBV9; CDR3 DNA: TGTGCCAGCAGCCCGCGGACAGGGGGATACGGAAACACCATATATTTT; CDR3 protein: CASSPRTGGYGNTIYF
clone size: -; J gene: TRBJ2-6; D gene: TRBD1; V gene: TRBV4-1; CDR3 DNA: TGCGCCAGCAGCCAAACAGGGGCTGGGGCCAACGTCCTGACTTTC; CDR3 protein: CASSQTGAGANVLTF
clone size: -; J gene: TRBJ2-3; D gene: TRBD2; V gene: TRBV18; CDR3 DNA: TGTGCCAGCTCACCAATGGCGGGGGGAGGAGCAGATACGCAGTATTTT; CDR3 protein: CASSPMAGGGADTQYF
clone size: -; J gene: TRBJ2-3; D gene: TRBD2; V gene: TRBV5-1; CDR3 DNA: TGCGCCAGCAGCCGGGGGACTAGCAACACAGATACGCAGTATTTT; CDR3 protein: CASSRGTSNTDTQYF
clone size: -; J gene: TRBJ2-3; D gene: -; V gene: TRBV7-3; CDR3 DNA: TGTGCCAGCAGGAAGGCTAGCGAAACAGATACGCAGTATTTT; CDR3 protein: CASRKASETDTQYF
clone size: -; J gene: TRBJ2-6; D gene: -; V gene: TRBV7-6; CDR3 DNA: TGTGCCAGCAGCTTAGGGCTCTCTGGGGCCAACGTCCTGACTTTC; CDR3 protein: CASSLGLSGANVLTF
clone size: -; J gene: TRBJ1-1; D gene: TRBD1; V gene: TRBV5-1; CDR3 DNA: TGCGCCAGCAGTTTGAGGACAGGGGGAAGTGCTGAAGCTTTCTTT; CDR3 protein: CASSLRTGGSAEAFF
clone size: -; J gene: TRBJ1-5; D gene: -; V gene: TRBV21-1; CDR3 DNA: TGTGCCAGCAGCCCTTGGATGGAGAGCAATCAGCCCCAGCATTTT; CDR3 protein: CASSPWMESNQPQHF
clone size: -; J gene: TRBJ1-1; D gene: -; V gene: TRBV4-2; CDR3 DNA: TGTGCCAGCAGCCCCCCGAAAGGGAGGACAGAAGCTTTCTTT; CDR3 protein: CASSPPKGRTEAFF
clone size: once; J gene: TRBJ2-5; D gene: -; V gene: TRBV27; CDR3 DNA: TGTGCCAGCAGTTTAGACTTTCAAGAGACCCAGTACTTC; CDR3 protein: CASSLDFQETQYF
clone size: few; J gene: TRBJ1-4; D gene: TRBD1; V gene: TRBV9; CDR3 DNA: TGTGCCAGCAGCGTACGACAGGGGATTAATGAAAAACTGTTTTTT; CDR3 protein: CASSVRQGINEKLFF
clone size: -; J gene: TRBJ1-4; D gene: -; V gene: TRBV4-1; CDR3 DNA: TGCGCCAGCAGCCAAGTGTACGGCGGGATCGGGGAAAAACTGTTTTTT; CDR3 protein: CASSQVYGGIGEKLFF
clone size: -; J gene: TRBJ1-2; D gene: -; V gene: TRBV7-9; CDR3 DNA: TGTGCCAGCAGCTTGGAGGGATCATATGGAGGCTACACCTTC; CDR3 protein: CASSLEGSYGGYTF
clone size: -; J gene: TRBJ2-3; D gene: -; V gene: TRBV6-1; CDR3 DNA: TGTGCCAGCAGTGATACGAGACGGGTTAATACGCAGTATTTT; CDR3 protein: CASSDTRRVNTQYF
clone size: -; J gene: TRBJ2-7; D gene: TRBD1; V gene: TRBV6-5; CDR3 DNA: TGTGCCAGCAAACAGACAGGGGCCATCTCCTACGAGCAGTACTTC; CDR3 protein: CASKQTGAISYEQYF
clone size: -; J gene: TRBJ1-6; D gene: TRBD1; V gene: TRBV20-1; CDR3 DNA: TGCAGTGCTAGTGACAGGGGCTATTCACCCCTCCACTTT; CDR3 protein: CSASDRGYSPLHF
clone size: -; J gene: TRBJ1-2; D gene: TRBD1; V gene: TRBV6-4; CDR3 DNA: TGTGCCAGCAGTGACTCGAGACAGGGGATCGGTGGCTACACCTTC; CDR3 protein: CASSDSRQGIGGYTF
clone size: once; J gene: TRBJ2-2; D gene: TRBD1; V gene: TRBV4-1; CDR3 DNA: TGCGCCAGCAGCCAGGGGGCCCAGAGAAATTTGGGACAGAGGTCCGGGGAGCTGTTTTTT; CDR3 protein: CASSQGAQRNLGQRSGELFF
clone size: -; J gene: TRBJ1-1; D gene: -; V gene: TRBV29-1; CDR3 DNA: TGCAGCGTTGGAACAGTTAACACTGAAGCTTTCTTT; CDR3 protein: CSVGTVNTEAFF
clone size: -; J gene: TRBJ2-1; D gene: -; V gene: TRBV7-9; CDR3 DNA: TGTGCCAGCAGCTTAGGAGCGGGCTGGTACAATGAGCAGTTCTTC; CDR3 protein: CASSLGAGWYNEQFF